Below, 6 T cell receptor beta chains from the same sample are listed, as sequenced in a study of T cells in Graves' hyperthyroidism and ophthalmopathy. Amplification yielded TCR beta CDR3 regions, with RNA transcripts as the source. The TCR CDR3 first-round RT-PCR relied on the HTBI primer set. One entry per CDR3 protein, called by TCRdb with MiXCR from the multiplex PCR reads. The table shows hundreds of thousands of distinct CDR3 sequences, with 15% to 19% occurring only once. The sample was blood. Source of these receptors: a woman aged 18-29 years with Graves' hyperthyroidism.

This clonotype was found many times. The J gene is TRBJ2-7, the V gene TRBV6-6; 10 positions agree with TRBD2. This CDR3 spans 16 amino acids. Trimming took 0 bases from V and 2 from J; bases not matched to a gene: 4. Per germline, CDR1 MNHNY and CDR2 SVGAGI (reference sequence). CDR3 loop: CASSYSILAGAYEQYF. Here the CDR3 DNA reads TGTGCCAGCAGTTACTCGATCCTAGCGGGGGCCTACGAGCAGTACTTC.

This clonotype was seen ten or more times. This rearrangement joins TRBV7-9 to TRBJ2-1; a possible D gene is TRBD2 (7 bases). The CDR3 is 16 amino acids. V lost 1 base to trimming and J lost 6 bases, with 16 bases between them. In germline, CDR1 is SEHNR, CDR2 FQNEAQ (reference sequence). The CDR3 DNA follows: TGTGCCAGCAGCTTAGGCGGGGGCAGGCCTAGCAATGAGCAGTTCTTC. As protein: CASSLGGGRPSNEQFF.

There are many counts of this clonotype. The chain employs TRBV7-9 and TRBJ2-3; D is uncertain. The germline V gene has CDR1 SEHNR and CDR2 FQNEAQ (reference sequence). The length of the CDR3 is 15 residues. V lost 1 base and J lost 2, with 10 bases in between. CDR3 nucleotide sequence: TGTGCCAGCAGCTTAGGTAGGACGATCACAGATACGCAGTATTTT. Translated, it gives CASSLGRTITDTQYF. The full variable domain, in which reference TRBV7-9 and TRBJ2-3 provide the parts outside the CDR3, is DTGVSQNPRHKITKRGQNVTFRCDPISEHNRLYWYRQTLGQGPEFLTYFQNEAQLEKSRLLSDRFSAERPKGSFSTLEIQRTEQGDSAMYLCASSLGRTITDTQYFGPGTRLTVL.

This clonotype was counted a single time. CDR3 in amino acids: CASSEGSGSGPQHF. CDR3 DNA: TGTGCCAGCAGTGAGGGGAGCGGGTCCGGGCCCCAGCATTTT. V is TRBV6-1 and J is TRBJ1-5; D is unresolved. This CDR3 comprises 14 residues. Germline V gene data show CDR1 as MNHNS and CDR2 as SASEGT. Trimming removed 3 bases from V and 9 bases from J, with 15 bases in between.

This clonotype was seen many times. The chain links TRBV4-1 to TRBJ1-4; D gene ambiguous. The germline V gene encodes CDR1 MGHRA and CDR2 YSYEKL. This CDR3 has 18 residues. V lost 1 base and J lost 0, with 15 bases in between. CDR3 loop: CASSQAARTKATNEKLFF. The CDR3 nucleotides read TGCGCCAGCAGCCAAGCTGCCAGAACGAAAGCAACTAATGAAAAACTGTTTTTT.

This clonotype was counted many times. The chain carries TRBV6-1 and TRBJ2-7; the D gene is possibly TRBD1 (6 bases). Trimming cost V 6 bases and J 5 bases, with 11 bases left between them. The CDR3 runs 12 residues. CDR1 is MNHNS and CDR2 is SASEGT in the germline V gene. The CDR3 region is CASSLGTNEQYF. The CDR3 DNA follows: TGTGCCAGCAGCCTAGGGACAAACGAGCAGTACTTC.